One TCR beta chain is described in this entry. The CDR3 totals 15 residues. Germline V lookup: CDR1 MDHEN, CDR2 SYDVKM. The ends lost 2 bases at V and 5 bases at J; junction bases unmatched: 8. This sample was included in a study of blood T cell repertoires in COVID-19. Study summary: Sites across the United States, Italy and Spain contributed samples from acute and convalescent COVID-19.

Under the authors' procedure: Using reference gene primer amplification, nucleated cell counts were estimated. This table comes from immunoSEQ multiplex PCR, and its TCRdb copy is limited to in-frame clones, with some not included. D and trimming were read from the DNA, whereas the V and J calls and clone size are those reported in that table. The table shows 450,000 to 500,000 clones, with approximately 85% occurring only once. This rearrangement joins TRBV28 to TRBJ2-5; 7 bases agree with TRBD1. This receptor was taken from a human donor in a cohort sampled during active COVID-19. The specimen was peripheral blood. The CDR3 spells CASSLPGQRRETQYF. The CDR3 nucleotides read TGTGCCAGCAGTTTACCGGGACAGCGACGGGAGACCCAGTACTTC.